This TCR beta chain came from a study of blood T cell repertoires in COVID-19. Study context: T cells, B-cell-depleted T cells, or PBMCs supplied cDNA or gDNA.

Original data processing: Amplification from reference gene primers served as the basis for estimated nucleated cell counts. Profiled with immunoSEQ multiplex PCR; TCRdb holds only in-frame clones, not every one. V, J and clone size reflect that table, while D and trimming were determined from the DNA. The table lists tens of thousands of clones, less than 90% of them singletons. The sample consisted of peripheral blood. This TCR came from a man aged 55 to 70 with acute or convalescent COVID-19.

Here the CDR3 reads CASSLGTGNYGYTF. The CDR3 region has the DNA TGTGCCAGCAGCCTGGGGACAGGCAACTATGGCTACACCTTC. The chain joins TRBV6-5 to TRBJ1-2; 8 positions agree with TRBD1. The CDR3 spans 14 residues. Germline V lookup: CDR1 MNHEY, CDR2 SVGAGI. J lost 2 bases, V lost 6 bases, and 5 bases had no gene match.